The TCR beta chain described here comes from a study of OX40 agonist ivuxolimab in advanced cancers. The repertoire was sequenced with immunoSEQ multiplex PCR; TCRdb's copy has only in-frame clones and lacks some. The sample lists about 80,000 clones, about 86% occurring once. The CDR3 loop spans 15 amino acids. This clonotype was obtained from an adult with an advanced solid tumor such as melanoma, head and neck, liver or kidney cancer. The genes are TRBV1 and TRBJ2-5; the table's D call of TRBD2 was not tested on the DNA. TRBV1 is a listed pseudogene. Sequenced material: CD4+ or CD8+ T cells sorted from blood, taken in a trial of the OX40 agonist ivuxolimab. CDR3 DNA: TGCACCAGCACCGTTGGGGGGAGCTACCAAGAGACCCAGTACTTC. Translation gives CTSTVGGSYQETQYF.